This TCR beta chain was sequenced in a study of shared clonotypes between healthy human individuals. This clone was seen just once. V was trimmed by 8 bases and J by 0 bases, leaving 10 bases between them. The CDR3 loop spans 14 amino acids. Germline CDR1 is SEHNR and CDR2 is FQNEAQ (reference sequence). Measured with immunoSEQ multiplex PCR; TCRdb has only the in-frame clones, and not every one. This table has over 850,000 clones, 75% to 85% appearing once. The V and J genes are TRBV7-9 and TRBJ1-4; the D gene is possibly TRBD1 (5 bases). The clonotype comes from a young man in good health. Some clones in this sample may be carry-over from other donors' samples. Sequencing was performed on memory CD4+ T cells from PBMCs. Subset noted: CD45RA-negative fraction. The CDR3 spells CASCQTATNEKLFF. The CDR3 region has the DNA TGTGCCAGCTGCCAGACAGCAACTAATGAAAAACTGTTTTTT.